This T cell receptor (beta chain) was observed in a study of human T cells and chemical hapten exposure. General study results and limits: Every donor had alopecia, and their immune response may therefore differ from healthy people's. Significantly more large CDR3 similarity clusters arose among expanded TCRs than among controls. In the PT1 data, expanded TCR counts showed a positive correlation with patch test score.

About this clonotype itself: Its antigen is undetermined.

The time point: pre-sensitization, week 0. Treatment specified: therapeutic diphenylcyclopropenone sensitization with weekly scalp DPC. In the study's own analysis: Sampled TCR counts reached a median of around 94,000 per sample, with values ranging from 23,224 to 690,600. TCRdb analysed the RACE reads with MiXCR anew, one entry per CDR3 protein. The V and J calls shown here were made by TCRdb, not taken from the authors' results. Of 45,000 to 65,000 distinct CDR3 sequences listed, approximately 9.9% are singletons. The source was whole blood, collected in connection with sensitization to the hapten diphenylcyclopropenone (DPC). This receptor was identified in a middle-aged man with alopecia areata. Some clones in this sample may be carry-over from other donors' samples.

CDR3 amino acids: CASSYSVARKNTEAFF. The CDR3 region has the DNA TGTGCCAGCAGTTACTCAGTGGCACGGAAGAACACTGAAGCTTTCTTT. The chain is built from TRBV6-2 or TRBV6-3 and TRBJ1-1; D remains ambiguous. This CDR3 is built from 16 residues. V gave up 0 bases and J gave up 1 base, with 12 bases separating them. The V gene's germline CDR1 is MNHEY and CDR2 SVGEGT.